Below, 21 T cell receptor beta chains from the same sample are listed, as sequenced in a study of T cell changes during pregnancy in multiple sclerosis. Sequenced by immunoSEQ multiplex PCR; TCRdb stores in-frame clones only, minus some. The sample contains 60,000 to 65,000 clones, over 80% of which appear only once. The sequencing used peripheral blood, collected in the first trimester of pregnancy. These receptors all stem from a female donor with multiple sclerosis, enrolled in a pregnancy study.

The rearrangement links TRBV19 to TRBJ2-5; no clear D gene. The germline gives CDR1 LNHDA, CDR2 SQIVND (reference sequence). The V end lost 5 bases, the J end lost 2 bases, and 12 bases lay between the germline ends. The CDR3 has 14 residues. This chain's CDR3 is CASSYGRLQETQYF. The CDR3 region has the DNA TGTGCCAGTAGTTATGGCAGACTGCAAGAGACCCAGTACTTC.

CDR3 residues: CAISDLSGRGQPQHF. The DNA for the CDR3 is TGTGCCATCAGTGATTTATCCGGCCGGGGTCAGCCCCAGCATTTT. The genes are TRBV10-3 and TRBJ1-5, with D unresolved. With 3 bases removed from V and 6 bases from J, the gap between germline ends came to 15 bases. This CDR3 spans 15 amino acids. Germline CDR1 reads ENHRY; CDR2 reads SYGVKD.

The rearrangement uses TRBV7-2 and TRBJ1-4; D is possibly TRBD1 (5 bases). Looked up from germline, CDR1 is SGHTA and CDR2 is FQGNSA. The CDR3 extends over 15 amino acids. V gave up 1 base and J gave up 8 bases, with 14 bases separating them. CDR3 DNA: TGTGCCAGCAGCTTAGAGGCGGGGGGAGTCGAAAAACTGTTTTTT. Residues: CASSLEAGGVEKLFF.

V gene TRBV27 combines with J gene TRBJ2-1; TRBD1 agrees at 9 bases. Germline V gene sequence: CDR1 MNHEY, CDR2 SMNVEV (reference sequence). The CDR3 is made up of 13 amino acids. After removal of 7 bases from V and 8 bases from J, the junction contained 6 bases not matched to a gene. The CDR3 region is CASMGQGNHEQFF. For the CDR3, the DNA is TGTGCCAGCATGGGACAGGGAAATCATGAGCAGTTCTTC.

The chain joins TRBV27 to TRBJ2-7; weak D call: TRBD2 (6 bases). V was clipped by 2 bases and J by 3 bases, with 14 bases between them. CDR3 size: 15 residues. Germline V CDR1 and CDR2: MNHEY, SMNVEV (reference sequence). The CDR3 loop is CASSLTAGPLYEQYF. The CDR3 DNA sequence: TGTGCCAGCAGTTTAACCGCGGGACCGCTCTACGAGCAGTACTTC.

J is TRBJ2-3 and V is TRBV7-9, with a possible D match to TRBD1 (5 bases). Germline assignment: CDR1 SEHNR and CDR2 FQNEAQ (reference sequence). Trimming removed 1 base from V and 6 bases from J, with 20 bases in between. The CDR3 spans 17 residues. The chain's CDR3 is CASSLEGAPAPSDTQYF. The CDR3 DNA is TGTGCCAGCAGCTTAGAAGGGGCGCCCGCTCCCTCGGATACGCAGTATTTT.

The chain combines TRBV5-4 with TRBJ2-7, with 10 bases aligning to TRBD2. The germline V gene has CDR1 SGHNT and CDR2 YYREEE (reference sequence). The CDR3 runs 14 residues. V trimming: 4 bases; J trimming: 5 bases; junction bases outside the gene matches: 6. The CDR3 protein is CASSGGGLANEQYF. CDR3 nucleotides: TGTGCCAGCAGCGGGGGGGGACTAGCGAACGAGCAGTACTTC.

The CDR3 nucleotides read TGTGCCAGCACCGCTTTTTGGGGGGTAGAAGGGAGCGGCTACACCTTC. As protein: CASTAFWGVEGSGYTF. The chain links TRBV6-6 to TRBJ1-2; D is perhaps TRBD1 (5 bases). Germline V gives CDR1 MNHNY, CDR2 SVGAGI (reference sequence). V was pared by 7 bases and J by 8 bases, with 26 bases between. The CDR3 sequence is 16 residues long.

This clone has just one count. V usage is TRBV4-3 and J usage is TRBJ2-2; possible D gene TRBD2, 6 bases. Trimming removed 0 bases at V and 1 base at J, with 12 bases between. The CDR3 is made up of 17 amino acids. Looked up from germline, CDR1 is LGHNA and CDR2 is YSLEER. CDR3 loop: CASSQDRGGMNTGELFF. The CDR3 DNA reads TGCGCCAGCAGCCAAGATCGGGGCGGGATGAACACCGGGGAGCTGTTTTTT.

CDR3: CSVRPGQTYEQYF. The CDR3 DNA reads as TGCAGCGTGAGGCCGGGACAGACCTACGAGCAGTACTTC. The chain recombines TRBV29-1 with TRBJ2-7, with 7 bases matching TRBD1. V lost 6 bases and J lost 2; bases outside the gene matches: 7. From germline, CDR1 is SQVTM and CDR2 ANQGSEA. The CDR3 covers 13 residues.

This clone appeared once. J is TRBJ2-1 and V is TRBV4-1; 11 nucleotides align to TRBD2. The V and J ends lost 1 base and 7 bases, in that order; junction bases with no gene match: 6. The CDR3 loop spans 16 amino acids. Germline loops: CDR1 MGHRA, CDR2 YSYEKL. The CDR3 nucleotides are TGCGCCAGCAGCCAAGGGCTAGCGGGAGGTCAGAATGAGCAGTTCTTC. It is translated as CASSQGLAGGQNEQFF.

The genes are TRBV30 and TRBJ2-3, with a weak D call TRBD2 (5 bases). Germline assignment: CDR1 GTSNPN and CDR2 SVGIG (reference sequence). The CDR3 is 16 amino acids. Trimming took 2 bases from V and 1 from J, leaving 16 bases between them. This CDR3 is CAWSRPASRGTDTQYF. In DNA form, the CDR3 reads TGTGCCTGGAGTCGGCCGGCTAGCCGAGGCACAGATACGCAGTATTTT.

This chain joins TRBV4-3 and TRBJ1-4; 9 positions agree with TRBD1. V lost 3 bases to trimming and J lost 5 bases; unmatched junction nucleotides: 4. This CDR3 region has 15 residues. The germline V gene has CDR1 LGHNA and CDR2 YSLEER. CDR3 loop: CASSQMTGGNEKLFF. The CDR3 coding sequence is TGCGCCAGCAGCCAGATGACAGGGGGAAATGAAAAACTGTTTTTT.

This chain joins TRBV5-1 and TRBJ1-4, with D possibly being TRBD1 (5 bases). Trimming left V 5 bases short and J 0 bases short, with 11 bases between. Germline CDR1 and CDR2: SGHRS and YFSETQ. The CDR3 sequence is 15 residues long. CDR3 in amino acids: CASRGTFATNEKLFF. The CDR3 DNA reads as TGCGCCAGCAGGGGGACTTTTGCAACTAATGAAAAACTGTTTTTT. Full variable domain (remainder filled in from reference TRBV5-1 and TRBJ1-4): KAGVTQTPRYLIKTRGQQVTLSCSPISGHRSVSWYQQTPGQGLQFLFEYFSETQRNKGNFPGRFSGRQFSNSRSEMNVSTLELGDSALYLCASRGTFATNEKLFFGSGTQLSVL.

This clone was seen just once. The chain couples TRBV29-1 to TRBJ1-4; 8 nucleotides line up with TRBD1. The germline V gene encodes CDR1 SQVTM and CDR2 ANQGSEA. Germline trimming cut 3 bases from V and 6 bases from J; bases unmatched to any gene: 3. The CDR3 length is 13 residues. The CDR3 bases are TGCAGCGTTGAGGACAGGGACGATGAAAAACTGTTTTTT. Protein product: CSVEDRDDEKLFF.

This clone was observed many times. The CDR3 DNA sequence: TGTGCCAGCAGTTACTCGGTTGGGACAGGGAGCAGCGAGCAGTACTTC. Its protein product is CASSYSVGTGSSEQYF. The chain uses TRBV6-5 and TRBJ2-7; TRBD1 aligns across 9 bases. The length of the CDR3 is 16 residues. After removal of 0 bases from V and 6 bases from J, the junction contained 9 bases not matched to a gene. Germline V gene sequence: CDR1 MNHEY, CDR2 SVGAGI.

This chain uses TRBV6-4 with TRBJ2-7; TRBD2 matches at 7 bases. This CDR3 has 15 amino acids. V dropped 6 bases and J dropped 2; count of bases not matched to a gene: 10. The germline V gene encodes CDR1 MRHNA and CDR2 SNTAGT. CDR3 in DNA: TGTGCCAGCAGACCCCGGGCTAGCGGACCCTACGAGCAGTACTTC. It translates to CASRPRASGPYEQYF.

The V call is TRBV7-2, the J call TRBJ1-5; no firm D call. CDR1 and CDR2 (germline): SGHTA, FQGNSA. V was cut by 5 bases and J by 3 bases, with 8 bases left in between. The CDR3 has 13 residues. CDR3 sequence reads: CASSLGLNQPQHF. In nucleotides, the CDR3 is TGTGCCAGCAGCCTGGGCCTCAATCAGCCCCAGCATTTT.

V is TRBV10-3 and J is TRBJ1-5, with D perhaps TRBD1 (6 bases). There are 13 residues in the CDR3. The germline gives CDR1 ENHRY, CDR2 SYGVKD. Trimming shortened V by 8 bases and J by 4 bases, and 12 bases separated the two germline ends. Here the CDR3 DNA reads TGTGCCATCCAGGGGCAGCCTAATCAGCCCCAGCATTTT. It is translated as CAIQGQPNQPQHF.

This sequence joins TRBV5-1 and TRBJ2-1; 14 bases align to TRBD2. Trimming took 0 bases from V and 2 from J; bases not matched to a gene: 10. Germline assignment: CDR1 SGHRS and CDR2 YFSETQ. This CDR3 comprises 20 residues. This CDR3 reads CASSLAVGTSGRFAYNEQFF. The CDR3, as DNA: TGCGCCAGCAGCTTGGCCGTTGGGACTAGCGGGAGATTTGCCTACAATGAGCAGTTCTTC.

The chain has TRBV4-1 and TRBJ1-2, with D possibly TRBD1 on 5 matching bases. V was trimmed by 1 base and J by 5 bases, leaving 14 bases between them. CDR1 and CDR2 from the germline V gene are MGHRA and YSYEKL. This CDR3 comprises 15 residues. The CDR3 DNA reads TGCGCCAGCAGCCAAGTTGGAGGGGAGCGGTATGGCTACACCTTC. The encoded protein is CASSQVGGERYGYTF.